This T cell receptor (beta chain) was sequenced for a study of regulatory T cells in long-lasting Graves disease. For the study at large: Antithyroid drug intake by newly diagnosed Graves' patients had lasted under 3 months.

V dropped 6 bases and J dropped 4 bases, with 15 bases sitting between them. The CDR3 is 13 amino acids. From germline, CDR1 is DFQATT and CDR2 SNEGSKA (reference sequence). Time point: newly diagnosed GD, antithyroid drugs for less than 3 months. Generation of the TCR library employed RNA extracted from PBMCs. In its sample, this clonotype was seen many times. Its antigen remains unknown. Findings of the study overall: Persistent patients shared 2,500 to 3,000 public clonotypes among themselves. Newly diagnosed patients shared fewer, at approximately 970.

Assembly of TCR beta libraries relied on iRepertoire HTBI primers together with Arm-PCR of CDR3 regions. One entry per CDR3 protein results from TCRdb running MiXCR on the multiplex PCR reads. The sample contains about 560,000 distinct CDR3 sequences, about 16% of which appear only once. This sample was shared with a second study, whose subject was T cells in Graves' hyperthyroidism and ophthalmopathy. As reported in that work: Expanded thyroid clonotypes (above 0.001) were mostly also found in blood. A 13 V-J model separated ophthalmopathy from stable hyperthyroidism.

The TCR comes from a man aged 18 to 30 with Graves disease. The input for sequencing was peripheral blood mononuclear cells (PBMCs), taken at new diagnosis, from a patient treated with antithyroid drugs. The gene calls are TRBV20-1 and TRBJ1-2; D ambiguous. Here the CDR3 reads CSARVEIPYGYTF. In DNA form, the CDR3 reads TGCAGTGCCCGGGTGGAGATCCCCTATGGCTACACCTTC.